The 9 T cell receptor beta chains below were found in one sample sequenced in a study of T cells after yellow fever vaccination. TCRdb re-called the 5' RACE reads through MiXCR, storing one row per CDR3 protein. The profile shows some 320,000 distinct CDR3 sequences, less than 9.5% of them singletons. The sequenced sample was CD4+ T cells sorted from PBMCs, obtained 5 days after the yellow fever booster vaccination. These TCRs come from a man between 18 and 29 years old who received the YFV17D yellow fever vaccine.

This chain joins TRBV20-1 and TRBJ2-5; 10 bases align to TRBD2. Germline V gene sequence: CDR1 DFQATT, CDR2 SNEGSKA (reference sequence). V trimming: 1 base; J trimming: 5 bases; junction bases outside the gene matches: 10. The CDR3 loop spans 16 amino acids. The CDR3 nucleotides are TGCAGTGCTAGAGCGAGTAGCGGGGGGCCGGGGGAGACCCAGTACTTC. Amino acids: CSARASSGGPGETQYF.

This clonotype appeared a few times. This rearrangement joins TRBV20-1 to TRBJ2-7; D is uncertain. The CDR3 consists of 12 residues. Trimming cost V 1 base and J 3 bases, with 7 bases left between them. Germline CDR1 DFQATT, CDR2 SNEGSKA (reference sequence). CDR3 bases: TGCAGTGCTAGAGGAGAAAACTACGAGCAGTACTTC. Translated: CSARGENYEQYF.

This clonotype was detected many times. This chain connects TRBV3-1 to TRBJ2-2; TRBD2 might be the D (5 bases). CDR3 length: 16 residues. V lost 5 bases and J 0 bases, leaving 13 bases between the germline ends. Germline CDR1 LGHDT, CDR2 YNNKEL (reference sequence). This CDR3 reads CASSYIGLPNTGELFF. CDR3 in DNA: TGTGCCAGCAGCTATATAGGACTGCCGAACACCGGGGAGCTGTTTTTT.

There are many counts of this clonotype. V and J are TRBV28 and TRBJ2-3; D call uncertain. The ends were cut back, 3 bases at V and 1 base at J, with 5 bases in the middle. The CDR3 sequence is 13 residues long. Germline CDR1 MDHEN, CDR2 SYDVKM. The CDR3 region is CASSFPGTDTQYF. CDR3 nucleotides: TGTGCCAGCAGTTTCCCGGGCACAGATACGCAGTATTTT.

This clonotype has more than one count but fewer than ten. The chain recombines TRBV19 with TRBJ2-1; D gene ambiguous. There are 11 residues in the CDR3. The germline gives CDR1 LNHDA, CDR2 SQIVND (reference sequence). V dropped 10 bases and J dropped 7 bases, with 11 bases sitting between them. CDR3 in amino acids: CATESANEQFF. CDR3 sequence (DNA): TGTGCCACCGAATCAGCGAATGAGCAGTTCTTC.

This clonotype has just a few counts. The CDR3 DNA reads TGTGCCAGCAGAGACGAGGGGGGGAGCACAGATACGCAGTATTTT. This gives the protein CASRDEGGSTDTQYF. The chain has TRBV6-2 or TRBV6-3 and TRBJ2-3; TRBD2 might be the D (7 bases). CDR1 MNHEY and CDR2 SVGEGT come from the germline V gene. The CDR3 runs to 15 residues. V lost 6 bases and J 0 bases, leaving 13 bases between the germline ends.

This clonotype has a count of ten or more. DNA of the CDR3: TGTGCCAGCAGCAAGTATGGCTATGGCTACACCTTC. Translated, it gives CASSKYGYGYTF. This sequence joins TRBV28 and TRBJ1-2, with no clear D. This CDR3 has 12 residues. Trimming pared 6 bases from V and 4 bases from J, leaving 9 bases between. CDR1 is MDHEN and CDR2 is SYDVKM in the germline V gene.

In nucleotides, the CDR3 is TGCAGTGCTCACCAATCAGGGAAGGGCGGCTACACCTTC. Translating gives CSAHQSGKGGYTF. The V gene is TRBV20-1, the J gene TRBJ1-2; weak D call: TRBD1 (5 bases). The CDR3 has 13 amino acids. Trimming took off 5 bases at V and 8 bases at J, with 18 bases between the two ends. From germline, CDR1 is DFQATT and CDR2 SNEGSKA (reference sequence).

The CDR3 here is CASSQGFQGARRDGYTF. DNA of the CDR3: TGCGCCAGCAGCCAAGGGTTCCAGGGGGCGAGAAGGGATGGCTACACCTTC. The V gene is TRBV4-1, the J gene TRBJ1-2; TRBD1 aligns across 8 bases. Germline trimming cut 1 base from V and 6 bases from J; bases unmatched to any gene: 13. The germline gives CDR1 MGHRA, CDR2 YSYEKL. The CDR3 spans 17 residues.